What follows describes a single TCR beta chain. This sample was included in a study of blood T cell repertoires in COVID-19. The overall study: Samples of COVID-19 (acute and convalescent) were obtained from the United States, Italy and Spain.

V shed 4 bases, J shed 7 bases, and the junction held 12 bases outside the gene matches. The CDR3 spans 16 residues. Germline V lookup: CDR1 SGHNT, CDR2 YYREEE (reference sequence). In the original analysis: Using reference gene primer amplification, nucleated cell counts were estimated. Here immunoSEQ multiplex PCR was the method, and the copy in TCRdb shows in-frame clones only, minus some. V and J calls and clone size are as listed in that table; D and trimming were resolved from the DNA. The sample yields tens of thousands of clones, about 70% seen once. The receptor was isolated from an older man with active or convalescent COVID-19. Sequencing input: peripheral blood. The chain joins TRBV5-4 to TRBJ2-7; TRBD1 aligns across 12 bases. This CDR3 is CASSPDPPGQGAEQYF. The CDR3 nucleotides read TGTGCCAGCAGCCCTGACCCTCCGGGACAGGGGGCTGAGCAGTACTTC.